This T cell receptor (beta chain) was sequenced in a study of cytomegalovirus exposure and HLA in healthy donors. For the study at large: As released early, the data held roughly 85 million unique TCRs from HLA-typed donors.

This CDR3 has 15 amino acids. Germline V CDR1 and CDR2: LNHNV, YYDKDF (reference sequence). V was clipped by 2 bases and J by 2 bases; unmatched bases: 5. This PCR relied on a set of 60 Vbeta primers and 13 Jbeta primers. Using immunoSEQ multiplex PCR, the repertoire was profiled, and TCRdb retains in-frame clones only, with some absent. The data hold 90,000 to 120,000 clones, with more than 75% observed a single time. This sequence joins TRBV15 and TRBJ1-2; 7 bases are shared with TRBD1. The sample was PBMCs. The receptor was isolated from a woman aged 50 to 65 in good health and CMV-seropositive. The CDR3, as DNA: TGTGCCACCAGCAGACCGGACAGGCGGAACTATGGCTACACCTTC. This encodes CATSRPDRRNYGYTF.